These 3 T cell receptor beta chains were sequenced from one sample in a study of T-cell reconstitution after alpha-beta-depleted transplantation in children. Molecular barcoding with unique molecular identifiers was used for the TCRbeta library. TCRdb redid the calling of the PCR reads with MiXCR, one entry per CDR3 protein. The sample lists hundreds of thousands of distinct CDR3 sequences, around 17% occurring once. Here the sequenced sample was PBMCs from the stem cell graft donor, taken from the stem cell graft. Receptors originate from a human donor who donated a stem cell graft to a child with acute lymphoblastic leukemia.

The CDR3 nucleotides read TGTGCCAGCAGTTTCCTAGCGAGTTACGCAGATACGCAGTATTTT. This codes for CASSFLASYADTQYF. V usage is TRBV27 and J usage is TRBJ2-3; D is possibly TRBD2 (6 bases). The germline V and J ends were trimmed by 3 bases and 4 bases, with 14 bases remaining between them. This CDR3 is 15 amino acids long. Germline CDR1 MNHEY, CDR2 SMNVEV (reference sequence).

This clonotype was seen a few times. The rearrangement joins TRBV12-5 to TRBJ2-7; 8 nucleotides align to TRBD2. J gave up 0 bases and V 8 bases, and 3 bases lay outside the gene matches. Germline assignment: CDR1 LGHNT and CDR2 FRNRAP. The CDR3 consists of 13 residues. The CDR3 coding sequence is TGTGCTAGTAGACTAGCGCTCTCCTACGAGCAGTACTTC. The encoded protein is CASRLALSYEQYF.

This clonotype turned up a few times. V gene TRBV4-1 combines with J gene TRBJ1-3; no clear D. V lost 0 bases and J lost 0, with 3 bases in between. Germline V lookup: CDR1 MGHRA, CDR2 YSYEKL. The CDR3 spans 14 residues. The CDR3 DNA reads TGCGCCAGCAGCCAAGAGCCCTCTGGAAACACCATATATTTT. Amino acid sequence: CASSQEPSGNTIYF.